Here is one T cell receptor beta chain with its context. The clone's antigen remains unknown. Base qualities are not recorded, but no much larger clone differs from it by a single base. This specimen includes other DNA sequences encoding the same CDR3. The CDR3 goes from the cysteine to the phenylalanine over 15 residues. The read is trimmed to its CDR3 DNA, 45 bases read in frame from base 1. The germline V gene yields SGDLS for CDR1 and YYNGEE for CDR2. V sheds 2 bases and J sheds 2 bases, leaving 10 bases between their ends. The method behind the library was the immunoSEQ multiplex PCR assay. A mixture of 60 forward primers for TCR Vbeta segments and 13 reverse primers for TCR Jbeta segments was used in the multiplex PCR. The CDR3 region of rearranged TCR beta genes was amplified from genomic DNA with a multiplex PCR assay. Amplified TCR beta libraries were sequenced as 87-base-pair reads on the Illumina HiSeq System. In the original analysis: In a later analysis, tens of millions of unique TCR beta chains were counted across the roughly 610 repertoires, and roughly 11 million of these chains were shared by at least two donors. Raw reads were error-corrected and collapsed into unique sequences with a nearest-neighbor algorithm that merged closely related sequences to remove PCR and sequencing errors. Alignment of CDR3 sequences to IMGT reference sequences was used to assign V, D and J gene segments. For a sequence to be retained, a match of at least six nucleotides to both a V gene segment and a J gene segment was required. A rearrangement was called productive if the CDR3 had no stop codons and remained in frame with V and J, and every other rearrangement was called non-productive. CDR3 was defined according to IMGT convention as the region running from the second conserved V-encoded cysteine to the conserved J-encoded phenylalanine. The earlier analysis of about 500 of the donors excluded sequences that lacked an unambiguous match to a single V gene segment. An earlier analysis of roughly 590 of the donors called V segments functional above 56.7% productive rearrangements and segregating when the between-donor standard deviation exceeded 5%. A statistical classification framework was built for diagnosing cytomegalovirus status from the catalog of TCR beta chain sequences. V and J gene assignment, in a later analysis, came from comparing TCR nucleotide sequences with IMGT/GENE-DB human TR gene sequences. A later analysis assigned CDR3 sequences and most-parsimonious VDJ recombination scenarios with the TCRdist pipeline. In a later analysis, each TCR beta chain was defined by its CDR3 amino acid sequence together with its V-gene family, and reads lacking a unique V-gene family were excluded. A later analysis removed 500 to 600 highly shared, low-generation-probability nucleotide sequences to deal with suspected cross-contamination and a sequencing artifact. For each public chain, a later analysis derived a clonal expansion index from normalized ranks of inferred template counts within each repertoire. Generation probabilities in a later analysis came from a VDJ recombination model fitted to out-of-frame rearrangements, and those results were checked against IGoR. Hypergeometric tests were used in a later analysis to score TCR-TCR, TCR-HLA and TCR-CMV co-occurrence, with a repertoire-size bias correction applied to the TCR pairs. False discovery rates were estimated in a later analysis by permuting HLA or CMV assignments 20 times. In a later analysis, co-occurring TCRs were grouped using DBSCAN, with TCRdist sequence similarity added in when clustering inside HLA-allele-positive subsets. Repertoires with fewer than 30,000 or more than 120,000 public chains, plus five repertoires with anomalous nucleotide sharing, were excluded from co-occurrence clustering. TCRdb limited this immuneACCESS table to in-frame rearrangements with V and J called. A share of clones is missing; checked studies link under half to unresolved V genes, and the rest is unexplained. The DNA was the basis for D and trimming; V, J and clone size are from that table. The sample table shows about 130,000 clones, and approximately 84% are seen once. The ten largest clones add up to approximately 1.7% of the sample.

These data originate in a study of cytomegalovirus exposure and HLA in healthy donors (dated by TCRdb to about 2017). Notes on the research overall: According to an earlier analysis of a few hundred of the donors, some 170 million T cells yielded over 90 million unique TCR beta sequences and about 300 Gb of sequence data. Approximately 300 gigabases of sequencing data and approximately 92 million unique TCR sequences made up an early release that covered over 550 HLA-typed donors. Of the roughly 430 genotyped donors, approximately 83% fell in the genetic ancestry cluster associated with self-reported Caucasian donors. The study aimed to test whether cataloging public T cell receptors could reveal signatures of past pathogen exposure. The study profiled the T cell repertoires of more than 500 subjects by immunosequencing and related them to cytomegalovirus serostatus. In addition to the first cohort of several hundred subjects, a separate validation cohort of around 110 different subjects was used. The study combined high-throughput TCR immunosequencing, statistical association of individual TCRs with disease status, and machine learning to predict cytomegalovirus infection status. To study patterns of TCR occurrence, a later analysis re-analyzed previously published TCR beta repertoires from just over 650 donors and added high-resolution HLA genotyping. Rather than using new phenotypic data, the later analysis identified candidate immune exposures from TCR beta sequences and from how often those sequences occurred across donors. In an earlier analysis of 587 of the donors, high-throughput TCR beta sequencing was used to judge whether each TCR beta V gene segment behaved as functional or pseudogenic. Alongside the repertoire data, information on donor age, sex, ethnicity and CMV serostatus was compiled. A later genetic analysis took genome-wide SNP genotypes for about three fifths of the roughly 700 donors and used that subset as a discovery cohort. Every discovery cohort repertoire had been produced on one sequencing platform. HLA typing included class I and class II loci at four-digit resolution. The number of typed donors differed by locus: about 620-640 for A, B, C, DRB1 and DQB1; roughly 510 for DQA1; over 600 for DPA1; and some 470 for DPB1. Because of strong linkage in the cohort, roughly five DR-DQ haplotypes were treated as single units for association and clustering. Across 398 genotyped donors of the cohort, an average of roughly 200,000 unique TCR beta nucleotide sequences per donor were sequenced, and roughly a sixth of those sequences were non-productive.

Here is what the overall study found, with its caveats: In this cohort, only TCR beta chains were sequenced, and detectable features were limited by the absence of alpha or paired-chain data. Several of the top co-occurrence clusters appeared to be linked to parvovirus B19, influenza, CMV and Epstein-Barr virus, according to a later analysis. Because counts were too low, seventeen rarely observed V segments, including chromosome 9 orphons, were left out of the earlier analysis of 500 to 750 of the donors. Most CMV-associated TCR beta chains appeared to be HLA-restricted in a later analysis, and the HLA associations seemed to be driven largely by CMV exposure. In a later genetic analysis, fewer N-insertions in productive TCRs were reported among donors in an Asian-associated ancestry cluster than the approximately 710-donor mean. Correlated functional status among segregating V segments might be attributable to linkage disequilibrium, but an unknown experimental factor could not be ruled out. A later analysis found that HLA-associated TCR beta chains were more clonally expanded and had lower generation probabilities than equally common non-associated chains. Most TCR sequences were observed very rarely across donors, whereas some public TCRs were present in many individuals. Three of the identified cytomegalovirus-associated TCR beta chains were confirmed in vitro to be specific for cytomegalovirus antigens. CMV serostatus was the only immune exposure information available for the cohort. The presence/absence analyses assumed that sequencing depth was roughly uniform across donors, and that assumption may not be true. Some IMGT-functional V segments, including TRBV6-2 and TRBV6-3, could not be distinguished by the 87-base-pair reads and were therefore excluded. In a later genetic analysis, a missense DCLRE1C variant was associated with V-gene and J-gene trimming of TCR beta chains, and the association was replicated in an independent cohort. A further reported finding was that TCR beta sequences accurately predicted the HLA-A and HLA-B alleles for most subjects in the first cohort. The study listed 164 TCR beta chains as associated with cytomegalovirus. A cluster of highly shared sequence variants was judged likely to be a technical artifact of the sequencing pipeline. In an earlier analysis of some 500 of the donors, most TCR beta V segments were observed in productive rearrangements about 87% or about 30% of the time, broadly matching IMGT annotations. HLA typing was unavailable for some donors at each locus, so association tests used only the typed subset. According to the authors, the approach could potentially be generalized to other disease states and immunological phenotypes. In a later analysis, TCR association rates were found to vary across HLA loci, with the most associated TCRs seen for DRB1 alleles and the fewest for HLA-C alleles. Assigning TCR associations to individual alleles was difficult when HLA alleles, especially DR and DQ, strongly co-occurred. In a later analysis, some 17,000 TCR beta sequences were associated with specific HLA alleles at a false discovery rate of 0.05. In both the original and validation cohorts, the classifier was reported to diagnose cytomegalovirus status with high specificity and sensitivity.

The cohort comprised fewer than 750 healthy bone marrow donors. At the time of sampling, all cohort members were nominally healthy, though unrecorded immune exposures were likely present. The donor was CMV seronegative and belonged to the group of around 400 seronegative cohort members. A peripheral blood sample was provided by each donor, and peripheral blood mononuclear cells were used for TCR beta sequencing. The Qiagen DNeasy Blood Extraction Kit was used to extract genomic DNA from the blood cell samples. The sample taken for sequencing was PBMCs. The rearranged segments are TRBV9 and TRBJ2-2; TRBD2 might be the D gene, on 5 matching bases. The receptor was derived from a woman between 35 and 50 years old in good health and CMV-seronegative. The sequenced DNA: TGTGCCAGCAGCGTTGGCGGAGGAAACACCGGGGAGCTGTTTTTT. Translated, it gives CASSVGGGNTGELFF.